Listed below are T cell receptor beta chains from one sample, sequenced in a study of response to subunit inactivated influenza vaccine. From the RT-PCR reads, TCRdb called clonotypes with MiXCR, one entry per CDR3 protein. The repertoire holds hundreds of thousands of distinct CDR3 sequences, under 9% seen once, with over 10% in the top ten. The source was PBMCs from blood, collected approximately 25 months after vaccination. These receptors were taken from a man between 50 and 69 years old who received an inactivated influenza vaccine. Each CDR3 is given with its conserved first and last residue. The D gene is left open where the match is weak. Expanded clones are given a class, and other clones once, few, many or no size at all.

abundance	v_gene	j_gene	d_gene	CDR3nt	CDR3aa
-	TRBV12-3/TRBV12-4	TRBJ2-7	TRBD1	TGTGCCAGCAGTTTGGGACAGGCGCGAGAGCAGTACTTC	CASSLGQAREQYF
many	TRBV29-1	TRBJ2-7	TRBD2	TGCAGCGGCAGACTAGCGGGAGGGCCGGGGGAGCAGTACTTC	CSGRLAGGPGEQYF
few	TRBV4-2	TRBJ1-1	-	TGTGCCAGCAGCCCTAATCCACAGGGGAACACTGAAGCTTTCTTT	CASSPNPQGNTEAFF
many	TRBV11-2	TRBJ2-1	-	TGTGCCAGCAGCCTGGGACCGGATAGCTACAATGAGCAGTTCTTC	CASSLGPDSYNEQFF
few	TRBV4-2	TRBJ2-7	TRBD2	TGTGCCAGCAGCCAAGCGGGACTAGCGGGATATAACGAGCAGTACTTC	CASSQAGLAGYNEQYF
many	TRBV6-2/TRBV6-3	TRBJ2-1	-	TGTGCCAGCAGTTACTCCCCCCGACGCTCCTACAATGAGCAGTTCTTC	CASSYSPRRSYNEQFF
-	TRBV6-5	TRBJ2-1	-	TGTGCCAGCAGTTACCGCGGTCGCAATGAGCAGTTCTTC	CASSYRGRNEQFF
few	TRBV7-9	TRBJ2-7	-	TGTGCCAGCAGCTTAGCTCTAGCGATCGGGGAGCAGTACTTC	CASSLALAIGEQYF
many	TRBV19	TRBJ1-6	TRBD1	TGTGCCAGTAGTATGTGGACAGGGGGCTCACCCCTCCACTTT	CASSMWTGGSPLHF
-	TRBV6-1	TRBJ1-5	-	TGTGCCAGCATCCGGACCCGCGGGGGGCAGCCCCAGCATTTT	CASIRTRGGQPQHF
-	TRBV2	TRBJ2-7	-	TGTGCCAGCAGGGGTACCCCTCGGCTCCGCGAGCAGTACTTC	CASRGTPRLREQYF
-	TRBV29-1	TRBJ2-3	-	TGCAGCATCCGGTGGGTATCGGGCACAGATACGCAGTATTTT	CSIRWVSGTDTQYF
few	TRBV5-1	TRBJ2-2	-	TGCGCCAGCAGCCGGACGGCAGAAGTAGGCGGGGAGCTGTTTTTT	CASSRTAEVGGELFF
many	TRBV11-2	TRBJ2-2	TRBD1	TGTGCCAGCAGCTCTAACAGGGGGTCCGGGGAGCTGTTTTTT	CASSSNRGSGELFF
-	TRBV5-1	TRBJ2-7	TRBD2	TGCGCCAGCAGCTTGGTTGCTAGCGGGAGCTACGAGCAGTACTTC	CASSLVASGSYEQYF
many	TRBV28	TRBJ2-3	-	TGTGCCAGCAGTTTTTTTCGCGGAGATGGAGATACGCAGTATTTT	CASSFFRGDGDTQYF
many	TRBV9	TRBJ2-1	-	TGTGCCAGCAGCGTAGGGCCAGTAGGCTCTATCAATGAGCAGTTCTTC	CASSVGPVGSINEQFF
few	TRBV10-3	TRBJ2-7	-	TGTGCCATCAGTGAGTCTGGGAGGTCACGCTCCTACGAGCAGTACTTC	CAISESGRSRSYEQYF
-	TRBV25-1	TRBJ2-5	TRBD1	TGTGCCAGCAGTGAAGTGGGGACAGTCCAAGAGACCCAGTACTTC	CASSEVGTVQETQYF
many	TRBV4-3	TRBJ2-7	TRBD2	TGCGCCAGCAGATTCGGGACTAGCGGGTCCTACGAGCAGTACTTC	CASRFGTSGSYEQYF
many	TRBV3-1	TRBJ2-7	TRBD2	TGTGCCAGCAGCCAAGAAGCGGGGCAGGGCTACGAGCAGTACTTC	CASSQEAGQGYEQYF
-	TRBV20-1	TRBJ1-4	-	TGCAGTGCTAGTGCACGGGGGCTAACTAATGAAAAACTGTTTTTT	CSASARGLTNEKLFF
-	TRBV18	TRBJ1-2	-	TGTGCCAGCTCACCGCGTGTACGAGGGGAAGGCTACACCTTC	CASSPRVRGEGYTF
few	TRBV7-6	TRBJ2-3	-	TGTGCCAGCAGCCCAGGTCTCGGAGTTAGAGATACGCAGTATTTT	CASSPGLGVRDTQYF
few	TRBV4-3	TRBJ2-7	-	TGCGCCAGCAGCCAAGATCTGGGAAACAGGGTGAGCGAGCAGTACTTC	CASSQDLGNRVSEQYF
few	TRBV11-3	TRBJ2-1	-	TGTGCCAGCAGCTTAGCCATGGGGGGCTACAATGAGCAGTTCTTC	CASSLAMGGYNEQFF
few	TRBV20-1	TRBJ2-5	TRBD1	TGCAGTGCTAGACGGGGACAGCTCCAAGAGACCCAGTACTTC	CSARRGQLQETQYF
few	TRBV28	TRBJ2-7	TRBD2	TGTGCCAGCAGTTTTATCTCTAGCGGGGGGTCGAGCTCCTACGAGCAGTACTTC	CASSFISSGGSSSYEQYF
few	TRBV5-1	TRBJ2-7	-	TGCGCCAGCAGCACCGGGACAAGTAGCTCCTACGAGCAGTACTTC	CASSTGTSSSYEQYF
-	TRBV25-1	TRBJ2-3	TRBD2	TGTGCCAGCAGTGAATTTGGGACTAGTCTTGTTACGCAGTATTTT	CASSEFGTSLVTQYF
few	TRBV12-3/TRBV12-4	TRBJ2-4	TRBD1	TGTGCCAGCAGTTTAAACAGGGGGCTAAGAAACATTCAGTACTTC	CASSLNRGLRNIQYF
few	TRBV3-1	TRBJ2-5	-	TGTGCCAGCAGCCACTGGTTAAAGACCCAGTACTTC	CASSHWLKTQYF
-	TRBV7-2	TRBJ2-3	-	TGTGCCAGCAGCTTCTTCACAGATACGCAGTATTTT	CASSFFTDTQYF
many	TRBV3-1	TRBJ2-3	-	TGTGCCAGCAGCCAAGATGGGAGTAGATCAGATACGCAGTATTTT	CASSQDGSRSDTQYF
few	TRBV27	TRBJ2-7	-	TGTGCCAGCTGGCCGGCGAGCTCCTACGAGCAGTACTTC	CASWPASSYEQYF
many	TRBV20-1	TRBJ2-5	-	TGCAGTGCTCTGACAGGTCAAGAGACCCAGTACTTC	CSALTGQETQYF
few	TRBV28	TRBJ1-1	-	TGTGCCAGCACCCCCCGGGGGGAGGCTGAAGCTTTCTTT	CASTPRGEAEAFF
many	TRBV5-1	TRBJ2-1	-	TGCGCCAGCAGCTTGGAGGGGGGGAGGGCCAGGAATGAGCAGTTCTTC	CASSLEGGRARNEQFF
many	TRBV29-1	TRBJ2-5	-	TGCAGCGTTGAGGCCGCTTCCTGGGGGGCGAGTGGAGAGACCCAGTACTTC	CSVEAASWGASGETQYF
few	TRBV10-3	TRBJ2-7	TRBD1	TGTGCCATCAGTCGGACAGGGGATTACGAGCAGTACTTC	CAISRTGDYEQYF